A selection of T cell receptor beta chains follows, all from one sample in a study of somatic mutations in cytotoxic T cells in rheumatoid arthritis. The table came from immunoSEQ multiplex PCR; TCRdb's copy has only in-frame clones and leaves some out. Of thousands of clones in the sample, around nine tenths were seen once. Sequencing was performed on CD8+ T cells sorted from blood. The origin of the receptors is a woman aged 18 to 35 with rheumatoid arthritis. CDR3s leave out the opening cysteine and the closing phenylalanine or tryptophan. Each record gives: CDR3 protein, V gene, D gene. A D gene is named only where the DNA matches it firmly.

CDR3: ASSARSGGIYGYT; V: TRBV6-4; D: TRBD1
CDR3: ASSPRSSDEQF; V: TRBV18; D: .
CDR3: ASSRFAGGETQY; V: TRBV5-1; D: TRBD2
CDR3: ASSLGQANQPQH; V: TRBV7-9; D: .
CDR3: ASSPQQESAPLH; V: TRBV28; D: .
CDR3: ASSSKPSYEQY; V: TRBV7-2; D: .
CDR3: ASSRGVDYEQY; V: TRBV19; D: TRBD2
CDR3: ASKLGTQEAF; V: TRBV6-5; D: .
CDR3: ASSLGGGSGANVLT; V: TRBV13; D: .
CDR3: ASSFIGVSYEQY; V: TRBV27; D: .
CDR3: ASSPSGDPYEQY; V: TRBV7-6; D: TRBD2
CDR3: ASSPDREGYEQY; V: TRBV7-8; D: .
CDR3: ATRSTVNTEAF; V: TRBV13; D: .
CDR3: ASSTSYRNYGYT; V: TRBV9; D: .
CDR3: ASSQESLAQNNEQF; V: TRBV4-3; D: .
CDR3: ASSHLPSAFTDTQY; V: TRBV4-3; D: .
CDR3: ASSYSQGQIGY; V: TRBV6-5; D: TRBD1
CDR3: ASGRGSNTEAF; V: TRBV25-1; D: .
CDR3: ASSTLGGTTDFEQY; V: TRBV5-1; D: TRBD2
CDR3: ASGGRWTSTDTQY; V: TRBV5-1; D: .
CDR3: ATSREYGGAGDTQY; V: TRBV15; D: .
CDR3: AWRNRDRGSNQPQH; V: TRBV30; D: TRBD1
CDR3: ASSQDGVTDSLHYNEQF; V: TRBV4-3; D: .
CDR3: ASSSDRDQADTQY; V: TRBV7-9; D: TRBD1
CDR3: ASSPGGGSTDTQY; V: TRBV18; D: .
CDR3: ASSRGGNQPQH; V: TRBV2; D: TRBD1
CDR3: ASSYNTGGGYEQY; V: TRBV7-2; D: TRBD1
CDR3: ASSESSEQF; V: TRBV10-2; D: .
CDR3: ASSGDTLQF; V: TRBV2; D: .
CDR3: ASSDLEQY; V: TRBV2; D: .
CDR3: ASSHRLADPTDTQY; V: TRBV23-1; D: TRBD2
CDR3: ASSSTGEEGQPQH; V: TRBV6-5; D: TRBD1
CDR3: ASSYAGLMGSPLH; V: TRBV5-6; D: .
CDR3: AISSPSSGLYEQY; V: TRBV10-3; D: .
CDR3: ASSQKWGQTQY; V: TRBV27; D: .
CDR3: ASSYTYGTDGELF; V: TRBV6-5; D: TRBD1
CDR3: ASSPVEGSSDEQF; V: TRBV7-9; D: .
CDR3: ASSLGSEQF; V: TRBV25-1; D: .
CDR3: ASSLGPGGYEQY; V: TRBV7-2; D: .
CDR3: ASSLMAPQETQY; V: TRBV28; D: .
CDR3: SVTGTGRPGYT; V: TRBV29-1; D: TRBD1
CDR3: ASSPGQGAYGYT; V: TRBV4-3; D: TRBD1
CDR3: ASSSGTGNTEAF; V: TRBV6-5; D: TRBD1
CDR3: ASSQDSLLGLAGVSSYNEQF; V: TRBV4-3; D: TRBD2
CDR3: ASSDSTGGNSPLH; V: TRBV6-4; D: TRBD1
CDR3: ASSLSFDQPQH; V: TRBV7-8; D: .
CDR3: SGESGNTIY; V: TRBV29-1; D: .
CDR3: ASSISGTGQYEQY; V: TRBV19; D: TRBD1
CDR3: ASSPPSRGETQY; V: TRBV6-5; D: TRBD1
CDR3: ASSLRVSEPTSYGYT; V: TRBV5-1; D: .
CDR3: ASSAGLNPTGELF; V: TRBV5-8; D: .
CDR3: ASSWDRGLAGVSSYEQY; V: TRBV28; D: TRBD2
CDR3: ASSPIGQGAYGYT; V: TRBV4-1; D: TRBD1
CDR3: ASSSGTGQPQH; V: TRBV13; D: .
CDR3: ASSPGGGLPDTQY; V: TRBV28; D: TRBD2
CDR3: ASLGGTGAARANTGELF; V: TRBV2; D: TRBD1
CDR3: ASSQGVMNTEAF; V: TRBV4-1; D: .